The 18 T cell receptor beta chains presented below share a single source sample, sequenced in a study of post-analysis software for immune sequencing data. Findings and caveats of the study: In patients, TRBV5-6, TRBV5-1 and TRBV20-1 belonged to roughly 5 TRBV segments found more frequently than in controls.

TCR beta cDNA libraries included unique molecular identifiers. MiXCR, run by TCRdb on the PCR reads, gives a single entry per CDR3 protein. The table has approximately 690,000 distinct CDR3 sequences, over 45% seen once. No antigen is known for these receptors. The sequenced sample consisted of blood. Source of these receptors: a girl aged 2-10 years with multiple sclerosis.

The gene calls are TRBV2 and TRBJ1-2; D ambiguous. The CDR3 totals 18 residues. The germline CDR1 and CDR2 sequences are SNHLY and FYNNEI. Trimming took 2 bases from V and 8 from J, leaving 27 bases between them. CDR3 DNA: TGTGCCAGCAGTGAAAGCCTCATCAGGACCTCTTTGGGGTGGGGCTACACCTTC. It yields the protein CASSESLIRTSLGWGYTF.

The V gene is TRBV10-3, the J gene TRBJ2-1, with D possibly matching TRBD2 (5 bases). V was pared by 6 bases and J by 7 bases, with 19 bases between. Per the germline V gene, CDR1 is ENHRY and CDR2 is SYGVKD. This CDR3 is 15 amino acids long. CDR3 coding DNA: TGTGCCATCAGCCCCCGGGGTCGAGCTGGGAATGAGCAGTTCTTC. This sequence encodes CAISPRGRAGNEQFF.

The J gene is TRBJ2-7, the V gene TRBV20-1, with D perhaps being TRBD1 or TRBD2 (5 bases each). The V end lost 4 bases, the J end lost 6 bases, and 16 bases lay between the germline ends. The CDR3 has 13 residues. From germline, CDR1 is DFQATT and CDR2 SNEGSKA (reference sequence). CDR3 DNA sequence: TGCAGTGCTAACGGGGCATTCGTGGGCGAGCAGTACTTC. Its protein product is CSANGAFVGEQYF.

The J gene is TRBJ2-3, the V gene TRBV12-3 or TRBV12-4; D remains ambiguous. Trimming stripped 7 bases from V and 2 bases from J, with 19 bases between. This CDR3 is built from 16 residues. The CDR3 bases are TGTGCCAGCATTGAATCGATGGGTCAGAACACAGATACGCAGTATTTT. Translated, it gives CASIESMGQNTDTQYF.

The chain carries TRBV5-1 and TRBJ2-5, with D uncertain. The CDR3 is 17 amino acids. Germline V gene sequence: CDR1 SGHRS, CDR2 YFSETQ. V lost 0 bases to trimming and J lost 0 bases, with 15 bases between them. The CDR3 here is CASSLGVAVSYQETQYF. DNA of the CDR3: TGCGCCAGCAGCTTGGGGGTGGCGGTTTCGTACCAAGAGACCCAGTACTTC.

The V gene is TRBV7-9, the J gene TRBJ2-1; TRBD2 aligns across 9 bases. The CDR3 is made up of 15 amino acids. The V gene's germline CDR1 is SEHNR and CDR2 FQNEAQ (reference sequence). The ends lost 1 base at V and 5 bases at J; junction bases unmatched: 3. The CDR3 is CASSLESGRNNEQFF. Written as DNA, the CDR3 is TGTGCCAGCAGCTTAGAGAGCGGGAGGAACAATGAGCAGTTCTTC.

This chain connects TRBV12-3 or TRBV12-4 to TRBJ2-7; D gene uncertain. V lost 3 bases and J lost 8, with 14 bases in between. The CDR3 is 13 amino acids. The CDR3 DNA follows: TGTGCCAGCAGTTTGACTCCCTTGGTCAAGCAGTACTTC. Amino acids: CASSLTPLVKQYF.

The chain uses TRBV27 and TRBJ1-1; 10 bases map to TRBD1. V gave up 6 bases and J gave up 11 bases; unmatched junction bases: 9. CDR3 length equals 13 residues. Germline V lookup: CDR1 MNHEY, CDR2 SMNVEV (reference sequence). The CDR3 DNA sequence: TGTGCCAGCAGGCCCCGACAGGGGGCCCAGGCTTTCTTT. As protein: CASRPRQGAQAFF.

The V call is TRBV4-2, the J call TRBJ2-5; D is possibly TRBD1 (6 bases). Trimming pared 4 bases from V and 2 bases from J, leaving 14 bases between. The CDR3 sequence is 15 residues long. Germline CDR1 reads LGHNA; CDR2 reads YNFKEQ. Here the CDR3 DNA reads TGTGCCAGCAGCCGAGGAAACAGGGAACAAGAGACCCAGTACTTC. Amino acids: CASSRGNREQETQYF.

V gene TRBV2 combines with J gene TRBJ2-5; 9 bases map to TRBD1. There are 13 residues in the CDR3. Germline CDR1 and CDR2: SNHLY and FYNNEI. V lost 6 bases and J lost 5; bases outside the gene matches: 4. CDR3 in amino acids: CASRGQGTETQYF. In DNA, the CDR3 is TGTGCCAGCAGGGGACAGGGAACGGAGACCCAGTACTTC.

V is TRBV5-1 and J is TRBJ2-3; D is ambiguous. The CDR3 is 17 residues long. The V and J ends lost 1 base and 0 bases respectively, with 15 bases between them. The germline V gene encodes CDR1 SGHRS and CDR2 YFSETQ. CDR3 region: CASSLPSGRASTDTQYF. DNA of the CDR3: TGCGCCAGCAGCTTGCCCTCCGGACGGGCTAGCACAGATACGCAGTATTTT.

This clonotype was found once. The chain is built from TRBV5-1 and TRBJ2-1, with a possible D match to TRBD1 (6 bases). V dropped 3 bases and J dropped 0 bases, with 10 bases sitting between them. Germline V gives CDR1 SGHRS, CDR2 YFSETQ. This CDR3 is 15 amino acids long. The CDR3 spells CASSWDTGSYNEQFF. DNA of the CDR3: TGCGCCAGCAGCTGGGACACTGGCTCCTACAATGAGCAGTTCTTC. Using reference TRBV5-1 and TRBJ2-1 for the parts outside the CDR3, the full variable domain is KAGVTQTPRYLIKTRGQQVTLSCSPISGHRSVSWYQQTPGQGLQFLFEYFSETQRNKGNFPGRFSGRQFSNSRSEMNVSTLELGDSALYLCASSWDTGSYNEQFFGPGTRLTVL.

The chain uses TRBV5-4 and TRBJ2-6; maybe TRBD1 (5 bases). Germline assignment: CDR1 SGHNT and CDR2 YYREEE (reference sequence). Trimming took 5 bases from V and 5 from J, leaving 14 bases between them. The CDR3 spans 15 residues. The CDR3 reads CASRPQGFRANVLTF. The CDR3 DNA reads as TGTGCCAGCAGGCCCCAGGGTTTCAGGGCCAACGTCCTGACTTTC.

The chain links TRBV2 to TRBJ2-3, with 7 bases matching TRBD2. This CDR3 is 14 amino acids long. Germline loops: CDR1 SNHLY, CDR2 FYNNEI. Trimming removed 7 bases from V and 6 bases from J; junction bases left unmatched: 10. DNA for the CDR3: TGTGCCAGCACCCGGGCGGGGGTCGAGGATACGCAGTATTTT. Translating it yields CASTRAGVEDTQYF.

CDR3 protein: CASSQVTDGTPTYEQYF. In nucleotides, the CDR3 is TGCGCCAGCAGCCAAGTAACGGACGGGACCCCGACCTACGAGCAGTACTTC. The chain is built from TRBV4-1 and TRBJ2-7; D tentatively reads TRBD1 or TRBD2 (5 bases each). V was pared by 1 base and J by 2 bases, with 18 bases between. This CDR3 spans 17 amino acids. Germline lookup yields CDR1 MGHRA and CDR2 YSYEKL.

The chain uses TRBV29-1 and TRBJ2-3, with 9 bases fitting TRBD2. This CDR3 is built from 18 residues. J gave up 0 bases and V 4 bases, and 14 bases lay outside the gene matches. Germline V lookup: CDR1 SQVTM, CDR2 ANQGSEA. The CDR3: CSVANARGAGGSTDTQYF. The CDR3 region has the DNA TGCAGCGTTGCGAACGCCCGGGGGGCGGGGGGGAGCACAGATACGCAGTATTTT.

This clonotype was seen a few times. The chain carries TRBV15 and TRBJ2-3, with 7 bases identical to TRBD1. With V trimmed by 3 bases and J by 2 bases, 11 bases remained unmatched. Germline CDR1 and CDR2: LNHNV and YYDKDF (reference sequence). The CDR3 runs 17 residues. The CDR3 reads CATSSPAGTAYTDTQYF. CDR3 coding DNA: TGTGCCACCAGCAGTCCAGCCGGGACAGCCTACACAGATACGCAGTATTTT.

V is TRBV7-2 and J is TRBJ1-1, with TRBD1 identical over 7 bases. This CDR3 comprises 12 residues. V was clipped by 5 bases and J by 9 bases; unmatched bases: 6. In germline, CDR1 is SGHTA, CDR2 FQGNSA. CDR3 region: CASSPPDRQAFF. The CDR3 DNA is TGTGCCAGCAGCCCGCCGGACAGGCAAGCTTTCTTT. Full variable domain (remainder filled in from reference TRBV7-2 and TRBJ1-1): GAGVSQSPSNKVTEKGKDVELRCDPISGHTALYWYRQSLGQGLEFLIYFQGNSAPDKSGLPSDRFSAERTGGSVSTLTIQRTQQEDSAVYLCASSPPDRQAFFGQGTRLTVV.